The rows below give T cell receptor beta chains drawn from one sample of a study of beta chain features in type 1 diabetes. Assay used: immunoSEQ multiplex PCR; TCRdb lists only in-frame clones, some missing. The sample has 93,000 or so clones, 28% seen once. Sequencing used central memory CD4+ T cells from blood. Source of these receptors: a woman aged 18-29 years with type 1 diabetes. Both conserved end residues are trimmed from each CDR3. Size values are once, few and many counts, or a class for expanded clones, and some rows have none.

V	size	CDR3
TRBV15	-	ATSGLDSPYGYT
TRBV4-1	few	ASSLKAGGGNEQF
TRBV7-9	few	ASSVGQPNTEAF
TRBV18	-	ASSPRRQETQY
TRBV6-5	few	ASSWDGGLDTGELF
TRBV28	-	ASSPGQGRQPQH
TRBV7-2	few	ASSFLVTEQF
TRBV2	-	ASRETGKGYEQY
TRBV27	-	ASRTGTGGEKLF
TRBV28	-	ASSSDRIYQGYT
TRBV7-2	-	ASSLIPGLTEAF
TRBV27	few	ASSFRGGSWETQY